The 18 T cell receptor beta chains below all came from one sample that was sequenced in a study of blood T cell repertoires in COVID-19. Data came from immunoSEQ multiplex PCR; TCRdb stores just in-frame clones and leaves some out. The sample holds about 250,000 clones, roughly 86% seen once. Specimen: peripheral blood. These receptors were obtained from a woman aged 55-70 years who had recovered from COVID-19.

In its sample, this clone was seen a few times. V is TRBV7-2 and J is TRBJ1-2; 12 bases match TRBD1. Germline V gives CDR1 SGHTA, CDR2 FQGNSA. The CDR3 has 16 amino acids. V lost 2 bases and J lost 7; bases outside the gene matches: 8. Here the CDR3 DNA reads TGTGCCAGCAGCTTAATGGGACAGGGGGCGCGTGCTGGCTACACCTTC. It is translated as CASSLMGQGARAGYTF.

The chain is built from TRBV10-3 and TRBJ1-5; D is ambiguous. CDR1 ENHRY and CDR2 SYGVKD come from the germline V gene. This CDR3 contains 15 residues. The V end lost 5 bases, the J end lost 0 bases, and 11 bases lay between the germline ends. CDR3 nucleotide sequence: TGTGCCATCAGTAAAGACGGGTATAGCAATCAGCCCCAGCATTTT. Translation gives CAISKDGYSNQPQHF.

Here the CDR3 DNA reads TGTGCCAGCTCACCGGACAGGGTTAATAATTCACCCCTCCACTTT. Its translation is CASSPDRVNNSPLHF. The chain combines TRBV18 with TRBJ1-6; 8 positions match TRBD1. V lost 3 bases to trimming and J lost 5 bases; unmatched junction nucleotides: 3. The germline V gene encodes CDR1 KGHSH and CDR2 LQKENI. The CDR3 spans 15 residues.

The gene calls are TRBV4-2 and TRBJ2-1; TRBD2 matches 8 bases. Looked up from germline, CDR1 is LGHNA and CDR2 is YNFKEQ. V shed 2 bases and J 8 bases; nucleotides not matched to a gene: 8. The CDR3 is made up of 15 amino acids. CDR3 amino acids: CASSQPGTSDHEQFF. The CDR3, as DNA: TGTGCCAGCAGCCAACCGGGGACTAGTGACCATGAGCAGTTCTTC.

The genes are TRBV28 and TRBJ2-3, with 16 positions matching TRBD2. Germline trimming cut 7 bases from V and 0 bases from J; bases unmatched to any gene: 10. Germline V CDR1 and CDR2: MDHEN, SYDVKM. The CDR3 runs 19 residues. For the CDR3, the DNA is TGTGCCAGCACCGTCCCGGGACTAGCGGGGGGGCGCAGCACAGATACGCAGTATTTT. Protein product: CASTVPGLAGGRSTDTQYF.

This clone was found a few times. This chain joins TRBV7-9 and TRBJ2-7; D may be TRBD2 (5 bases). Trimming shortened V by 6 bases and J by 7 bases, and 19 bases separated the two germline ends. This CDR3 has 14 residues. Germline V gene sequence: CDR1 SEHNR, CDR2 FQNEAQ (reference sequence). The CDR3 DNA is TGTGCCAGCAGTGTCCCGGGGAGTGGAGCGGAGCAGTACTTC. Protein: CASSVPGSGAEQYF.

This chain links TRBV6-5 with TRBJ2-5; D perhaps matches TRBD1 (5 bases). The CDR3 extends over 12 amino acids. Germline CDR1 reads MNHEY; CDR2 reads SVGAGI. V dropped 10 bases and J dropped 13 bases, with 22 bases sitting between them. The CDR3 protein is CATKTGPAPPYF. The CDR3 DNA reads as TGTGCCACGAAAACAGGACCTGCCCCCCCGTACTTC.

This sequence joins TRBV6-1 and TRBJ1-4, with D maybe TRBD1 (5 bases). Germline CDR1 and CDR2: MNHNS and SASEGT. Trimming left V 0 bases short and J 7 bases short, with 18 bases between. The CDR3 sequence is 17 residues long. The CDR3 here is CASSEALGRTWGEKLFF. CDR3 nucleotides: TGTGCCAGCAGTGAAGCCTTGGGGCGGACATGGGGTGAAAAACTGTTTTTT.

V gene TRBV15 combines with J gene TRBJ1-5, with D possibly matching TRBD1 (6 bases). The V gene's germline CDR1 is LNHNV and CDR2 YYDKDF (reference sequence). The germline V and J ends were trimmed by 3 bases and 5 bases, with 14 bases remaining between them. The CDR3 loop spans 15 amino acids. The CDR3 sequence is CATSRQRGGYQPQHF. Written as DNA, the CDR3 is TGTGCCACCAGCAGGCAACGAGGGGGATATCAGCCCCAGCATTTT.

CDR3 sequence reads: CASASGGSANTQYF. CDR3 bases: TGTGCCAGCGCCTCAGGGGGCAGCGCAAATACGCAGTATTTT. The chain links TRBV14 to TRBJ2-3, with 8 nucleotides matching TRBD1. The V gene end was trimmed by 8 bases and the J gene end by 7 bases; junction bases not matched to a gene: 11. The CDR3 is made up of 14 amino acids. Germline-derived CDR1 and CDR2 are SGHDN and FVKESK.

V usage is TRBV7-2 and J usage is TRBJ2-2; D is uncertain. The CDR3 is made up of 12 amino acids. Germline V gives CDR1 SGHTA, CDR2 FQGNSA. V lost 0 bases to trimming and J lost 7 bases, with 3 bases between them. CDR3 in DNA: TGTGCCAGCAGCTTAGCTAGCGGGGAGCTGTTTTTT. Translating gives CASSLASGELFF.

For the CDR3, the DNA is TGTGCCAGCAGCAAAGATGGAGACGGCTCCTATAATTCACCCCTCCACTTT. Amino acids: CASSKDGDGSYNSPLHF. The V and J genes are TRBV21-1 and TRBJ1-6. TRBV21-1 is classified as a pseudogene. The CDR3 length is 17 residues.

The V gene is TRBV4-3, the J gene TRBJ1-3; D is perhaps TRBD1 (6 bases). There are 17 residues in the CDR3. Per germline, CDR1 LGHNA and CDR2 YSLEER. V was trimmed by 0 bases and J by 3 bases, leaving 15 bases between them. The CDR3 nucleotides read TGCGCCAGCAGCCAAGATGGGGGCGCAGGAGGTGGAAACACCATATATTTT. This codes for CASSQDGGAGGGNTIYF.

The chain uses TRBV3-1 (or the pseudogene TRBV3-2) and TRBJ1-1; 7 bases line up with TRBD1. The CDR3 runs 14 residues. V trimming: 5 bases; J trimming: 7 bases; junction bases outside the gene matches: 10. Per the germline V gene, CDR1 is LGHDT and CDR2 is YNNKEL (reference sequence). This CDR3 is CASSSRQGLYEAFF. The CDR3 nucleotides read TGTGCCAGCAGCTCCCGACAGGGACTCTATGAAGCTTTCTTT.

V gene TRBV7-3 combines with J gene TRBJ2-5, with 7 bases aligning to TRBD1. The CDR3 length is 13 residues. Germline V gene data show CDR1 as SGHTA and CDR2 as FQGTGA. J lost 6 bases, V lost 5 bases, and 6 bases had no gene match. CDR3 nucleotide sequence: TGTGCCAGCAGCGCCACAGGGGAGAAGACCCAGTACTTC. Protein product: CASSATGEKTQYF. Filled out from reference TRBV7-3 and TRBJ2-5, the complete variable domain reads GAGVSQTPSNKVTEKGKYVELRCDPISGHTALYWYRQSLGQGPEFLIYFQGTGAADDSGLPNDRFFAVRPEGSVSTLKIQRTERGDSAVYLCASSATGEKTQYFGPGTRLLVL.

The CDR3 coding sequence is TGTGCCAGTGGCCGACTAGCGGGGGGGCCCTACGAGCAGTACTTC. It encodes CASGRLAGGPYEQYF. The rearrangement joins TRBV2 to TRBJ2-7; the match to TRBD2 covers 14 bases. V lost 9 bases to trimming and J lost 2 bases; unmatched junction nucleotides: 6. Germline assignment: CDR1 SNHLY and CDR2 FYNNEI. The CDR3 extends over 15 amino acids. Full variable domain (missing parts from reference TRBV2 and TRBJ2-7): EPEVTQTPSHQVTQMGQEVILRCVPISNHLYFYWYRQILGQKVEFLVSFYNNEISEKSEIFDDQFSVERPDGSNFTLKIRSTKLEDSAMYFCASGRLAGGPYEQYFGPGTRLTVT.

V gene TRBV10-3 combines with J gene TRBJ2-7; 11 positions agree with TRBD1. The V gene's germline CDR1 is ENHRY and CDR2 SYGVKD. J lost 4 bases, V lost 8 bases, and 1 base had no gene match. CDR3 length: 12 residues. The chain's CDR3 is CAIGQGAYEQYF. In nucleotides, the CDR3 is TGTGCCATCGGACAGGGGGCATACGAGCAGTACTTC.

This clone appeared a single time. The chain is built from TRBV5-3 and TRBJ2-4, with D perhaps TRBD1 (6 bases). TRBV5-3 falls under the ORF class, with uncertain function. Trimming removed 0 bases from V and 0 bases from J, with 10 bases in between. The CDR3 is made up of 16 amino acids. CDR3 sequence (DNA): TGTGCCAGAAGCTTGGACAGGGCCTTAGCCAAAAACATTCAGTACTTC. Protein: CARSLDRALAKNIQYF.